This TCR beta chain is from a study of shared clonotypes between healthy human individuals. Trimming took off 3 bases at V and 2 bases at J, with 8 bases between the two ends. The V gene's germline CDR1 is SQVTM and CDR2 ANQGSEA. The CDR3 is 12 amino acids. In the source study's methods: ImmunoSEQ yielded junction-only sequences lacking quality scores, so filtering differed. Data came from immunoSEQ multiplex PCR; TCRdb stores just in-frame clones and leaves some out. V, J and clone size were drawn from that table, and D and trimming were deduced from the DNA. The sample contains under 600,000 clones, roughly 98% of which appear only once. On this clone itself: As yet, its antigen is unknown. This same CDR3 is encoded by further DNA sequences in the sample.

Study-level points and caveats: Generation probabilities of non-shared clonotypes were lower (relative to those shared by all four donors). Sampling included only blood; tissue repertoires likely differ.

Naive CD8 cells were CD45RO-negative, positively selected for CCR7, excluding terminally differentiated effector memory CD45RA+ cells. The sequence came from a man aged 25 to 40 in good health. The gene calls are TRBV29-1 and TRBJ2-7; tentative D call: TRBD2 (5 bases). The sample comprised naive CD8+ T cells sorted from blood. The CDR3 region has the DNA TGCAGCGTTGAGGAGGAAACCTACGAGCAGTACTTC. This codes for CSVEEETYEQYF.